The clone carrying this TCR beta chain was found once. The CDR3 loop spans 15 amino acids. The V end was cut by 7 bases, the J end by 0 bases, with 16 bases between. Germline loops: CDR1 SGHRS, CDR2 YFSETQ. Source study methods: Cell counts per sample came from amplifying reference gene primers. Method: immunoSEQ multiplex PCR; TCRdb's copy keeps in-frame clones and lacks some. The V and J calls and the clone size are those of that table, but D and trimming were determined from the DNA. The sample yields some 70,000 clones, roughly nine tenths seen once. The data stem from a study of blood T cell repertoires in COVID-19. Across the whole study: PBMCs, B-cell-depleted T cells, or T cells provided the cDNA or gDNA that made up the material.

The rearrangement uses TRBV5-1 and TRBJ1-1; no definite D call. The TCR comes from a human donor in a cohort sampled during active COVID-19. The specimen was peripheral blood. The CDR3 region is CASRSAGAMNTEAFF. CDR3 sequence (DNA): TGCGCCAGCCGAAGCGCCGGTGCCATGAACACTGAAGCTTTCTTT.